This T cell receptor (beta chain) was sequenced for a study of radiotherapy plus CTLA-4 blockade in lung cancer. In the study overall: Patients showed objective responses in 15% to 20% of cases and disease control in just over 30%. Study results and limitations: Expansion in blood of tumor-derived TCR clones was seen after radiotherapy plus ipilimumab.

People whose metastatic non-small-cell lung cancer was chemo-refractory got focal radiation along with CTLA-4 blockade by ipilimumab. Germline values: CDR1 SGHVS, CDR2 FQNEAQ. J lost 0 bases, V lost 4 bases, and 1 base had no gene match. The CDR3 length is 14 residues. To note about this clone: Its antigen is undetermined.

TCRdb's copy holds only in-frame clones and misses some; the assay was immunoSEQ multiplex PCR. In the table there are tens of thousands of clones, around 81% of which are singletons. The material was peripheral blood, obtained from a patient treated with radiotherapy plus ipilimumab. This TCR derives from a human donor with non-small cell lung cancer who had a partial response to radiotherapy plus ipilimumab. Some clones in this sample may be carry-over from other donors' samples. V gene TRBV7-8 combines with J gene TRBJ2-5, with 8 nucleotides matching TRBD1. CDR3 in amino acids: CASSSGQDQETQYF. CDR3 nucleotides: TGTGCCAGCAGCTCGGGACAGGACCAAGAGACCCAGTACTTC. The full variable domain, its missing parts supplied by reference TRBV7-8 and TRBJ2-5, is GAGVSQSPRYKVAKRGQDVALRCDPISGHVSLFWYQQALGQGPEFLTYFQNEAQLDKSGLPSDRFFAERPEGSVSTLKIQRTQQEDSAVYLCASSSGQDQETQYFGPGTRLLVL.